This passage covers 8 T cell receptor beta chains from one sample sequenced in a study of T cell repertoires and HLA-DP antigens. What these receptors recognize is not known. The method was immunoSEQ multiplex PCR; TCRdb's version includes in-frame clones alone and lacks a portion of them. This sample has approximately 89,000 clones, with around 86% found just once. The specimen sequenced was CD4+ T cells from PBMCs. The source is a man over 45 in good health and CMV-seronegative.

The chain couples TRBV5-6 to TRBJ2-3; no reliable D call. Trimming cost V 2 bases and J 2 bases, with 12 bases left between them. This CDR3 is 15 amino acids long. Germline-derived CDR1 and CDR2 are SGHDT and YYEEEE. This chain's CDR3 is CASSFPSRNTDTQYF. Written as DNA, the CDR3 is TGTGCCAGCAGCTTTCCTTCGCGGAACACAGATACGCAGTATTTT.

CDR3 coding DNA: TGTGCCTGGAGTGTACGTTCCTACGAGCAGTACTTC. Encoded protein: CAWSVRSYEQYF. The rearrangement joins TRBV30 to TRBJ2-7; D is undetermined. Germline V gene sequence: CDR1 GTSNPN, CDR2 SVGIG (reference sequence). The CDR3 is 12 residues long. Trimming shortened V by 0 bases and J by 1 base, and 4 bases separated the two germline ends.

Sample share makes this clone medium-sized. Different DNA sequences within this sample yield the same CDR3. The chain carries TRBV30 and TRBJ1-6; no clear D. CDR1 is GTSNPN and CDR2 is SVGIG in the germline V gene (reference sequence). This CDR3 is 16 amino acids long. V was pared by 2 bases and J by 4 bases, with 15 bases between. CDR3 loop: CAWSKQRLVYNSPLHF. CDR3 DNA sequence: TGTGCCTGGAGTAAGCAGCGGTTGGTTTATAATTCACCCCTCCACTTT.

The chain carries TRBV9 and TRBJ2-5, with TRBD1 identical over 7 bases. Germline lookup yields CDR1 SGDLS and CDR2 YYNGEE. The CDR3 has 14 residues. Trimming cost V 2 bases and J 2 bases; bases outside gene matches: 3. Written as DNA, the CDR3 is TGTGCCAGCAGCGTCCGGGACAGACAAGAGACCCAGTACTTC. Translated, it gives CASSVRDRQETQYF.

The chain is built from TRBV7-2 and TRBJ2-2; 12 nucleotides match TRBD2. The germline V gene has CDR1 SGHTA and CDR2 FQGNSA. The CDR3 spans 16 residues. With V trimmed by 2 bases and J by 6 bases, 4 bases remained unmatched. Here the CDR3 DNA reads TGTGCCAGCAGCTTAAGACTAGCGGGAGCCGCCGGGGAGCTGTTTTTT. Protein sequence: CASSLRLAGAAGELFF.

This chain uses TRBV7-3 with TRBJ1-6, with 7 nucleotides matching TRBD1. J lost 7 bases, V lost 5 bases, and 5 bases had no gene match. Looked up from germline, CDR1 is SGHTA and CDR2 is FQGTGA. The CDR3 is made up of 14 amino acids. The CDR3 DNA sequence: TGTGCCAGCAGCCCCGGGACAGCAAATTCACCCCTCCACTTT. Its protein is CASSPGTANSPLHF.

The chain has TRBV27 and TRBJ2-3, with D perhaps TRBD2 (5 bases). Germline loops: CDR1 MNHEY, CDR2 SMNVEV (reference sequence). The CDR3 length is 16 residues. Trimming took 4 bases from V and 3 from J, leaving 17 bases between them. In DNA, the CDR3 is TGTGCCAGCAGTTCTGATCTTCGGGGAATGACAGATACGCAGTATTTT. This encodes CASSSDLRGMTDTQYF.

V gene TRBV6-1 combines with J gene TRBJ1-2; 9 bases are a match to TRBD1. V was pared by 3 bases and J by 8 bases, with 10 bases of the junction left unmatched. The CDR3 runs 15 residues. In germline, CDR1 is MNHNS, CDR2 SASEGT. The CDR3 DNA reads as TGTGCCAGCAGTGAGGGACAGGGACAGGTTTGGGGCTACACCTTC. It yields the protein CASSEGQGQVWGYTF.